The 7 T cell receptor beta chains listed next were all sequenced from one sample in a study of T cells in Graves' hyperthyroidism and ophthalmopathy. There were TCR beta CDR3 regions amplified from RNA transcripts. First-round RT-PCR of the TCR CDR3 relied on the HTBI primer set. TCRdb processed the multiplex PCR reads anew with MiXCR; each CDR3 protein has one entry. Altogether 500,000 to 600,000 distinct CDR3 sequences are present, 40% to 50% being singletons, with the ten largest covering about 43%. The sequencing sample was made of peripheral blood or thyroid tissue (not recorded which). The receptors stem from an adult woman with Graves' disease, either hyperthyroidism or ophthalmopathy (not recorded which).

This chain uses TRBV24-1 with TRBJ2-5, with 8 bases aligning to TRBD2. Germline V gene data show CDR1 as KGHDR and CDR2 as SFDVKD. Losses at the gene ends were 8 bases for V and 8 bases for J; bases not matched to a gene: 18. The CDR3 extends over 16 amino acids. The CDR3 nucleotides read TGTGCCACCATTGGGGACGTAGGGCGGGGGGACTATACCCAGTACTTC. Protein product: CATIGDVGRGDYTQYF.

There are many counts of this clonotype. This CDR3 reads CSVEAAARSGELFF. CDR3 DNA: TGCAGCGTTGAAGCAGCGGCCAGGTCCGGGGAGCTGTTTTTT. This chain connects TRBV29-1 to TRBJ2-2, with a possible D match to TRBD2 (5 bases). Trimming left V 1 base short and J 6 bases short, with 12 bases between. This CDR3 contains 14 residues. The germline V gene has CDR1 SQVTM and CDR2 ANQGSEA.

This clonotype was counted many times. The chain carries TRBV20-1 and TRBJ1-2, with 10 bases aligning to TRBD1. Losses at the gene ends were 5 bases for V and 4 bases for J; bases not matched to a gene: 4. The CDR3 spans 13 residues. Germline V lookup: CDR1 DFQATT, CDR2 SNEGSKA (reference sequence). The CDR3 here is CSASRDRGYGYTF. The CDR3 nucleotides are TGCAGTGCTTCCCGGGACAGGGGCTATGGCTACACCTTC.

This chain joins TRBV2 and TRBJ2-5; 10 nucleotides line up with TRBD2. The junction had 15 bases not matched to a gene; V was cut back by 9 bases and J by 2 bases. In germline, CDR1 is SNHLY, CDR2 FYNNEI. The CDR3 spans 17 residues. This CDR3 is CASTIGLAGAFQETQYF. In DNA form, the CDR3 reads TGTGCCAGTACGATCGGTCTAGCGGGGGCCTTTCAAGAGACCCAGTACTTC.

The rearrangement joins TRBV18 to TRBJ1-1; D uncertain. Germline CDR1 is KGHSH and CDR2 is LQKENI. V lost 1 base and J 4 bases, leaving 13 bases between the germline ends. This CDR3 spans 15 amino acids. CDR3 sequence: CASSPRRSRGTEAFF. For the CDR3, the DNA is TGTGCCAGCTCACCACGGCGGTCCCGGGGCACTGAAGCTTTCTTT.

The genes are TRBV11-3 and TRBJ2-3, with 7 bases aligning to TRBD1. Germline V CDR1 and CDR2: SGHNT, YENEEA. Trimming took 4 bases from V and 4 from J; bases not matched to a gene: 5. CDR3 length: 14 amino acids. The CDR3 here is CASSSRGHPDTQYF. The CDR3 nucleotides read TGTGCCAGCAGCTCGAGGGGGCACCCAGATACGCAGTATTTT.

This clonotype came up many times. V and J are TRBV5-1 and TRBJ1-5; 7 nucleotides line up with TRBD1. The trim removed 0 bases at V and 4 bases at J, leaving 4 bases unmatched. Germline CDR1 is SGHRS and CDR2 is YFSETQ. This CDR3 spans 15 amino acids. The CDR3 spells CASSLEGGGNQPQHF. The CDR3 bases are TGCGCCAGCAGCTTGGAAGGGGGCGGTAATCAGCCCCAGCATTTT.